Each of the 21 T cell receptor beta chains below was sequenced from the same sample in a study of blood T cells in healthy people across ages. A second PCR of about 6 to 11 cycles used a sample-barcoded 5' primer and a J-beta primer mix. Via MiXCR, TCRdb re-called the 5' RACE reads, giving one row per CDR3 protein. This sample has roughly 1,700,000 distinct CDR3 sequences, with approximately 28% found just once. Specimen: blood. These TCRs come from a woman in her 30s in good health.

At least ten counts were recorded for this clonotype. Written as DNA, the CDR3 is TGTGCCAGCAGCCCTATAGCGGATCCAAGCTACGAGCAGTACTTC. Its protein is CASSPIADPSYEQYF. The chain employs TRBV28 and TRBJ2-7; D is perhaps TRBD2 (6 bases). With 6 bases removed from V and 3 bases from J, the gap between germline ends came to 18 bases. This CDR3 comprises 15 residues. Germline CDR1 and CDR2: MDHEN and SYDVKM.

In this sample, this clonotype turned up many times. This chain links TRBV7-9 with TRBJ1-2; D call uncertain. V lost 1 base and J lost 5, with 5 bases in between. This CDR3 is built from 12 residues. In germline, CDR1 is SEHNR, CDR2 FQNEAQ (reference sequence). The CDR3 region has the DNA TGTGCCAGCAGCTTAGACCAATATGGCTACACCTTC. Protein product: CASSLDQYGYTF.

This clonotype was seen at least ten times. The chain uses TRBV10-3 and TRBJ2-3; 15 positions agree with TRBD2. V shed 6 bases, J shed 2 bases, and the junction held 6 bases outside the gene matches. The CDR3 has 17 residues. Germline V gene data show CDR1 as ENHRY and CDR2 as SYGVKD. CDR3 sequence (DNA): TGTGCCATCAGGCCGGGACTAGCGGGAGGAACCACAGATACGCAGTATTTT. This translates into CAIRPGLAGGTTDTQYF.

The sample holds a few counts of this clonotype. The chain carries TRBV5-1 and TRBJ1-1; D is perhaps TRBD1 (6 bases). CDR3 length: 16 residues. Trimming cost V 5 bases and J 5 bases, with 22 bases left between them. Looked up from germline, CDR1 is SGHRS and CDR2 is YFSETQ. The CDR3 DNA follows: TGCGCCAGCAGTTCAGGGGCCACCCCTTCCCTAACTGAAGCTTTCTTT. This gives the protein CASSSGATPSLTEAFF.

The chain uses TRBV20-1 and TRBJ2-1; maybe TRBD2 (5 bases). The CDR3 consists of 12 residues. Germline CDR1 is DFQATT and CDR2 is SNEGSKA (reference sequence). V lost 4 bases, J lost 3 bases, and 7 bases lay in between. The CDR3 loop is CSAKRNYNEQFF. CDR3 in DNA: TGCAGTGCTAAGCGGAACTACAATGAGCAGTTCTTC.

This clonotype was counted at least ten times. The chain links TRBV3-1 to TRBJ2-7, with D unresolved. The CDR3 spans 13 residues. CDR1 LGHDT and CDR2 YNNKEL come from the germline V gene (reference sequence). V was trimmed by 1 base and J by 9 bases, leaving 13 bases between them. The CDR3 here is CASSQAAKERQYF. CDR3 nucleotide sequence: TGTGCCAGCAGCCAAGCAGCGAAGGAGAGGCAGTACTTC.

This clonotype was seen more than once but under ten times. The V gene is TRBV9, the J gene TRBJ2-1; D might be TRBD1 or TRBD2, each matching 5 bases. The CDR3 has 13 residues. The germline CDR1 and CDR2 sequences are SGDLS and YYNGEE. The V and J ends lost 2 bases and 9 bases respectively, with 12 bases between them. The CDR3 region is CASSVIRESEQFF. CDR3 DNA: TGTGCCAGCAGCGTGATCAGGGAGTCTGAGCAGTTCTTC.

The chain has TRBV20-1 and TRBJ2-3; TRBD2 matches 10 bases. Germline lookup yields CDR1 DFQATT and CDR2 SNEGSKA (reference sequence). CDR3 length equals 19 residues. V gave up 0 bases and J gave up 0 bases; unmatched junction bases: 12. The CDR3 protein is CSARDASKAGGDSTDTQYF. For the CDR3, the DNA is TGCAGTGCTAGAGACGCATCGAAAGCGGGGGGGGACAGCACAGATACGCAGTATTTT.

This clonotype was detected many times. This chain uses TRBV12-3 or TRBV12-4 with TRBJ1-1, with TRBD1 matching over 7 bases. Unmatched junction bases numbered 11, after V lost 5 bases and J lost 2 bases. CDR3 length: 16 residues. CDR3 nucleotide sequence: TGTGCCAGCAGTCCACGACAGGGAGGGGCAAACACTGAAGCTTTCTTT. It specifies CASSPRQGGANTEAFF.

CDR3 loop: CASSLSDGLIYGYTF. Written as DNA, the CDR3 is TGTGCCAGCAGCTTATCAGACGGCCTGATCTATGGCTACACCTTC. This chain joins TRBV7-9 and TRBJ1-2; D is unclear. The V end was cut by 2 bases, the J end by 4 bases, with 14 bases between. Germline V gene sequence: CDR1 SEHNR, CDR2 FQNEAQ (reference sequence). The CDR3 runs 15 residues.

This clonotype showed up just a few times. This chain links TRBV20-1 with TRBJ2-7, with 12 positions matching TRBD2. Germline V gene lookup returns CDR1 DFQATT and CDR2 SNEGSKA (reference sequence). V lost 6 bases and J lost 4; bases outside the gene matches: 7. The CDR3 is 14 amino acids. The CDR3 region has the DNA TGCAGTGCAATGACTAGCGGGAGCCGGTACGAGCAGTACTTC. This encodes CSAMTSGSRYEQYF.

The chain links TRBV5-1 to TRBJ2-7; unclear D gene. CDR1 is SGHRS and CDR2 is YFSETQ in the germline V gene. This CDR3 region has 13 residues. Trimming pared 7 bases from V and 1 base from J, leaving 12 bases between. CDR3 protein: CASAPDGSYEQYF. The CDR3 bases are TGCGCCAGCGCTCCAGACGGATCCTACGAGCAGTACTTC.

Comments on this clonotype: At one end, the junction sequence differs from germline, possibly due to a read error. V usage is TRBV10-3 and J usage is TRBJ2-3; D possibly corresponds to TRBD2 (5 bases). Germline V gene sequence: CDR1 ENHRY, CDR2 SYGVKD. The CDR3 has 15 amino acids. The CDR3 nucleotides read TGTACCATCAGTGATCCTAGCCCAGGCACAGATACGCAGTATTTT. Translated: CTISDPSPGTDTQYF.

This chain uses TRBV6-1 with TRBJ2-7; 9 nucleotides line up with TRBD1. The DNA end favors TRBJ2-5, so the J call may be wrong. CDR1 and CDR2 from the germline V gene are MNHNS and SASEGT. The CDR3 is made up of 18 amino acids. The CDR3 DNA follows: TGTGCCAGCAGTGAAGGGGTGGGACAGGGAAGTGGGGAAGAGACCCAGTACTTC. Amino acids: CASSEGVGQGSGEETQYF.

Note on this clonotype: The junction and the germline gene differ at one end; a read error may be behind it. The chain combines TRBV12-3 or TRBV12-4 with TRBJ1-2, with D uncertain. This CDR3 has 13 amino acids. The CDR3 protein is CARSLEQNYGYTF. The CDR3 coding sequence is TGTGCCCGCAGTTTAGAGCAGAACTATGGCTACACCTTC.

The sample holds a few counts of this clonotype. The chain recombines TRBV18 with TRBJ1-5, with D possibly being TRBD1 (5 bases). V gave up 5 bases and J gave up 0 bases, with 14 bases separating them. The CDR3 extends over 16 amino acids. The germline gives CDR1 KGHSH, CDR2 LQKENI. The CDR3: CASSAFVRDSNQPQHF. DNA of the CDR3: TGTGCCAGCTCAGCTTTTGTCAGGGATAGCAATCAGCCCCAGCATTTT.

This rearrangement joins TRBV10-2 to TRBJ1-2, with D perhaps TRBD1 (5 bases). CDR3 length equals 14 residues. V was trimmed by 4 bases and J by 4 bases, leaving 13 bases between them. Germline values: CDR1 WSHSY, CDR2 SAAADI. The DNA of the CDR3 is TGCGCCAGCAGTGCGGTCCAGGGAGGCTATGGCTACACCTTC. It codes for CASSAVQGGYGYTF.

The V and J genes are TRBV6-4 and TRBJ2-7, with 7 bases that match TRBD1. The J call is in doubt because the DNA end fits TRBJ2-1 better. The CDR3 consists of 16 residues. In germline, CDR1 is MRHNA, CDR2 SNTAGT. CDR3 in DNA: TGTGCCAGCAGTGACTCGGACAGGTTTTTTGGCCATGAGCAGTTCTTC. Its translation: CASSDSDRFFGHEQFF.

With regard to this clonotype: Just one base apart from a much larger clone, this may be a read error. The V call is TRBV12-3 or TRBV12-4, the J call TRBJ2-7; TRBD2 might be the D (5 bases). This CDR3 spans 12 amino acids. The CDR3 DNA reads TGTGCCAACAGTTTTATGGAGGACGAGCAGTACTTC. Protein: CANSFMEDEQYF.

This clonotype was detected a few times. The gene calls are TRBV6-1 and TRBJ2-5; no definite D call. The germline V gene encodes CDR1 MNHNS and CDR2 SASEGT. CDR3 size: 13 residues. The V and J ends lost 7 bases and 3 bases respectively, with 12 bases between them. CDR3 protein: CASTRQQEETQYF. The CDR3, as DNA: TGTGCCAGCACTAGGCAGCAAGAAGAGACCCAGTACTTC.

This clonotype turned up a few times. The CDR3 loop reads CASSHPGSTSSYEQYF. DNA of the CDR3: TGTGCCAGCAGCCACCCTGGATCGACTTCCTCCTACGAGCAGTACTTC. The chain recombines TRBV7-2 with TRBJ2-7; D unresolved. Trimming stripped 5 bases from V and 0 bases from J, with 17 bases between. The CDR3 consists of 16 residues. Germline assignment: CDR1 SGHTA and CDR2 FQGNSA.